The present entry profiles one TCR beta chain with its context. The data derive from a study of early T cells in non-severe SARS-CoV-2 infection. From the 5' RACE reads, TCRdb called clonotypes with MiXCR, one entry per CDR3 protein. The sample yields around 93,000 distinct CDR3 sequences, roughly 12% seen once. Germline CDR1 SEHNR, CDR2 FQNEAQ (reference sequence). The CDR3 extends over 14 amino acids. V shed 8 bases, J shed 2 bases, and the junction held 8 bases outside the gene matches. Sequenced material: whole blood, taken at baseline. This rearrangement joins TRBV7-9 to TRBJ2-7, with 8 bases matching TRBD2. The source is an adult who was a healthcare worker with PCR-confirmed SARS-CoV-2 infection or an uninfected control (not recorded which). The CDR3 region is CASGRGGLTYEQYF. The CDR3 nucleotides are TGTGCCAGCGGCCGGGGGGGGCTTACCTACGAGCAGTACTTC.